This is a list of T cell receptor beta chains from one sample in a study of technical replicates of blood from several donors. The table came from immunoSEQ multiplex PCR; TCRdb's copy has only in-frame clones and leaves some out. The sample lists under 80,000 clones, 94% occurring once. Sequenced material: T cells isolated from PBMCs. The receptors were gathered from a human donor in good health. CDR3s include the opening cysteine and the closing phenylalanine or tryptophan. Fields, in order: CDR3 DNA, CDR3 protein, clone size, J gene, V gene, D gene. The D gene is left open where the match is weak. Some rows have no size entry. The others give once, few or many, or a class for an expanded clone.

CDR3nt: TGTGCCTGGAGTGTACAGATTGAAGCTTTCTTT
CDR3aa: CAWSVQIEAFF
abundance: few
j_gene: TRBJ1-1
v_gene: TRBV30
d_gene: -

CDR3nt: TGTGCCAGCAGCTTAGTGGGACAGGGGGCCTATGGCTACACCTTC
CDR3aa: CASSLVGQGAYGYTF
abundance: -
j_gene: TRBJ1-2
v_gene: TRBV7-9
d_gene: TRBD1

CDR3nt: TGTGCCTGGGCCCCCGATGACTCTATGAACACTGAAGCTTTCTTT
CDR3aa: CAWAPDDSMNTEAFF
abundance: once
j_gene: TRBJ1-1
v_gene: TRBV30
d_gene: -

CDR3nt: TGTGCCAGCAGTTTTTACGAAATCCAGGGGGCTACCTACAATGAGCAGTTCTTC
CDR3aa: CASSFYEIQGATYNEQFF
abundance: -
j_gene: TRBJ2-1
v_gene: TRBV28
d_gene: TRBD1

CDR3nt: TGTGCCAGCAGGGGAACAGGGCAAGATACGCAGTATTTT
CDR3aa: CASRGTGQDTQYF
abundance: -
j_gene: TRBJ2-3
v_gene: TRBV28
d_gene: -

CDR3nt: TGTGCCAGTAGTACTCGGAGGACAGGGGCTAACACTGAAGCTTTCTTT
CDR3aa: CASSTRRTGANTEAFF
abundance: -
j_gene: TRBJ1-1
v_gene: TRBV19
d_gene: TRBD1

CDR3nt: TGTGCCAGCAGCCCGGGACACTCTGGAAACACCATATATTTT
CDR3aa: CASSPGHSGNTIYF
abundance: -
j_gene: TRBJ1-3
v_gene: TRBV5-5
d_gene: -

CDR3nt: TGTGCCAGCAGCTATACAAGGGGAAATGAAAAACTGTTTTTT
CDR3aa: CASSYTRGNEKLFF
abundance: -
j_gene: TRBJ1-4
v_gene: TRBV7-8
d_gene: -

CDR3nt: TGTGCCAGCAGTTCGGACAGGCGGGGGAACACTGAAGCTTTCTTT
CDR3aa: CASSSDRRGNTEAFF
abundance: -
j_gene: TRBJ1-1
v_gene: TRBV6-5
d_gene: TRBD1

CDR3nt: TGTGCCAGCAGCCAAGGAGGGCGCACTGAAGCTTTCTTT
CDR3aa: CASSQGGRTEAFF
abundance: once
j_gene: TRBJ1-1
v_gene: TRBV4-2
d_gene: -

CDR3nt: TGTGCCAGTAGTATAGGCACACCGGGACAGGGGAATTCACCCCTCCACTTT
CDR3aa: CASSIGTPGQGNSPLHF
abundance: once
j_gene: TRBJ1-6
v_gene: TRBV19
d_gene: TRBD1

CDR3nt: TGTGCCAGCAGTGATTTTAGGGGACTAGACTACAATGAGCAGTTCTTC
CDR3aa: CASSDFRGLDYNEQFF
abundance: -
j_gene: TRBJ2-1
v_gene: TRBV25-1
d_gene: TRBD2

CDR3nt: TGCGCCAGCAGCTTGGGGGGCGGACTAGCGGACTCCTACGAGCAGTACTTC
CDR3aa: CASSLGGGLADSYEQYF
abundance: -
j_gene: TRBJ2-7
v_gene: TRBV5-1
d_gene: TRBD2

CDR3nt: TGCGCCAGCTCAAGGGGGCGGAACTTC
CDR3aa: CASSRGRNF
abundance: -
j_gene: TRBJ2-7
v_gene: TRBV10-2
d_gene: TRBD1

CDR3nt: TGTGCCAGCAGCGTAGGGACAGACCTTAATGAAAAACTGTTTTTT
CDR3aa: CASSVGTDLNEKLFF
abundance: -
j_gene: TRBJ1-4
v_gene: TRBV9
d_gene: -

CDR3nt: TGTGCCAGCAGCCTGACTAGTAACTCCGGGGAGCTGTTTTTT
CDR3aa: CASSLTSNSGELFF
abundance: -
j_gene: TRBJ2-2
v_gene: TRBV7-6
d_gene: -

CDR3nt: TGCAGTGCCCCCTTCACAGATACGCAGTATTTT
CDR3aa: CSAPFTDTQYF
abundance: -
j_gene: TRBJ2-3
v_gene: TRBV20-1
d_gene: -

CDR3nt: TGCAGTGCCAAGGACAGGGCCGAGCAGTACTTC
CDR3aa: CSAKDRAEQYF
abundance: -
j_gene: TRBJ2-7
v_gene: TRBV20-1
d_gene: TRBD1

CDR3nt: TGCGCCAGCAGTCGGACAAACGTGAACACTGAAGCTTTCTTT
CDR3aa: CASSRTNVNTEAFF
abundance: -
j_gene: TRBJ1-1
v_gene: TRBV5-1
d_gene: -

CDR3nt: TGTGCCAGTAGTATTTCCCAGGTTTCCGAGCAGTACTTC
CDR3aa: CASSISQVSEQYF
abundance: -
j_gene: TRBJ2-7
v_gene: TRBV19
d_gene: -

CDR3nt: TGTGCCAGCAGTCCCACTAGCGGGAGTGGGTACGAGCAGTACTTC
CDR3aa: CASSPTSGSGYEQYF
abundance: -
j_gene: TRBJ2-7
v_gene: TRBV27
d_gene: TRBD2

CDR3nt: TGCGCCAGCAGCTTACGGGGGGGAGACCCAACCTACGAGCAGTACTTC
CDR3aa: CASSLRGGDPTYEQYF
abundance: -
j_gene: TRBJ2-7
v_gene: TRBV4-1
d_gene: TRBD2

CDR3nt: TGTGGGGCCCGGAGGGACTATGGCTACACCTTC
CDR3aa: CGARRDYGYTF
abundance: -
j_gene: TRBJ1-2
v_gene: TRBV28
d_gene: -

CDR3nt: TGTGCCAGCAGCTTGCGGGGGGCTCCTGTGAGCACAGATACGCAGTATTTT
CDR3aa: CASSLRGAPVSTDTQYF
abundance: -
j_gene: TRBJ2-3
v_gene: TRBV5-6
d_gene: -

CDR3nt: TGTGCCAGCAGTGTAGGGGGGAACACTGAAGCTTTCTTT
CDR3aa: CASSVGGNTEAFF
abundance: -
j_gene: TRBJ1-1
v_gene: TRBV2
d_gene: -

CDR3nt: TGCAGTGCGAGGAACACTGAAGCTTTCTTT
CDR3aa: CSARNTEAFF
abundance: -
j_gene: TRBJ1-1
v_gene: TRBV20-1
d_gene: -

CDR3nt: TGTGCCAGCAGCTTGTTGCTGGCAGGGAGGGAGGCTTTCTTT
CDR3aa: CASSLLLAGREAFF
abundance: -
j_gene: TRBJ1-1
v_gene: TRBV5-4
d_gene: -

CDR3nt: TGTGCCAGCAGTTACTCAGGGGCACCGGGACTAGCGGACTACGAGCAGTACTTC
CDR3aa: CASSYSGAPGLADYEQYF
abundance: once
j_gene: TRBJ2-7
v_gene: TRBV6-8
d_gene: TRBD2

CDR3nt: TGCAGCGTGGGGACAGGGAGCTCCTACGAGCAGTACTTC
CDR3aa: CSVGTGSSYEQYF
abundance: -
j_gene: TRBJ2-7
v_gene: TRBV29-1
d_gene: TRBD1

CDR3nt: TGTGCCAGCAGTTATAGGGGGAACAATGGCTACACCTTC
CDR3aa: CASSYRGNNGYTF
abundance: -
j_gene: TRBJ1-2
v_gene: TRBV6-5
d_gene: -

CDR3nt: TGCAGCGTCGCGAACTGGGGCCTACATGGTCGGTATGGCTACACCTTC
CDR3aa: CSVANWGLHGRYGYTF
abundance: -
j_gene: TRBJ1-2
v_gene: TRBV29-1
d_gene: -

CDR3nt: TGTGCCAGCATCATCGGACAGAACACCGGGGAGCTGTTTTTT
CDR3aa: CASIIGQNTGELFF
abundance: once
j_gene: TRBJ2-2
v_gene: TRBV28
d_gene: -

CDR3nt: TGTGCCAGCTCCGAGGGACACACGAACACTGAAGCTTTCTTT
CDR3aa: CASSEGHTNTEAFF
abundance: -
j_gene: TRBJ1-1
v_gene: TRBV18
d_gene: -

CDR3nt: TGCGCCAGCAGCCAACCGCAAACAGGGAACTACGAGCAGTACTTC
CDR3aa: CASSQPQTGNYEQYF
abundance: -
j_gene: TRBJ2-7
v_gene: TRBV4-1
d_gene: -

CDR3nt: TGCGCCAGCAGCCGCCTGGCAACTGAGAGGTCGAACGAGCAGTACTTC
CDR3aa: CASSRLATERSNEQYF
abundance: -
j_gene: TRBJ2-7
v_gene: TRBV5-1
d_gene: -

CDR3nt: TGTGCCAGCAGCGGACAGGAGAACACTGAAGCTTTCTTT
CDR3aa: CASSGQENTEAFF
abundance: -
j_gene: TRBJ1-1
v_gene: TRBV5-4
d_gene: TRBD1

CDR3nt: TGTGCCAGCAGCCAATTACCGGGGTTAGGCAATCAGCCCCAGCATTTT
CDR3aa: CASSQLPGLGNQPQHF
abundance: -
j_gene: TRBJ1-5
v_gene: TRBV28
d_gene: -

CDR3nt: TGTGCCAGCAGCTTAGATCTTCAGGGATCTAACTATGGCTACACCTTC
CDR3aa: CASSLDLQGSNYGYTF
abundance: -
j_gene: TRBJ1-2
v_gene: TRBV11-2
d_gene: -

CDR3nt: TGCGCCAGCAGCCAAGCCGGGACAGGTACGTCATGGGGCTACGAGCAGTACTTC
CDR3aa: CASSQAGTGTSWGYEQYF
abundance: -
j_gene: TRBJ2-7
v_gene: TRBV4-1
d_gene: TRBD1

CDR3nt: TGTGCCAGCGAGGGGGGGGGCAGTTTGTCTGGAAACACCATATATTTT
CDR3aa: CASEGGGSLSGNTIYF
abundance: -
j_gene: TRBJ1-3
v_gene: TRBV11-2
d_gene: -

CDR3nt: TGTGCCATCGGGGAGCAAAAGGGTTACGAGCAGTACTTC
CDR3aa: CAIGEQKGYEQYF
abundance: -
j_gene: TRBJ2-7
v_gene: TRBV10-3
d_gene: -

CDR3nt: TGCGCCAGCAGCCCCCCGGGACAGGGGACTGGGGCCAACGTCCTGACTTTC
CDR3aa: CASSPPGQGTGANVLTF
abundance: -
j_gene: TRBJ2-6
v_gene: TRBV5-1
d_gene: TRBD1

CDR3nt: TGTGCCACCAGCAGAGTAGGGACAGGGGCCTCGGCCCAGCATTTT
CDR3aa: CATSRVGTGASAQHF
abundance: -
j_gene: TRBJ1-5
v_gene: TRBV15
d_gene: TRBD1

CDR3nt: TGCGCCAGCAGCCAAGCCTACTCGACAGGGGGTTCTCGGTATTTT
CDR3aa: CASSQAYSTGGSRYF
abundance: -
j_gene: TRBJ2-3
v_gene: TRBV4-1
d_gene: TRBD1

CDR3nt: TGCGCCAGCAGCCAACCGACTGACAGTCGCAATTCACCCCTCCACTTT
CDR3aa: CASSQPTDSRNSPLHF
abundance: -
j_gene: TRBJ1-6
v_gene: TRBV4-1
d_gene: -

CDR3nt: TGCGCCAGCAGCTTGGCCTCAGGGGCGCAAGGCCATGGCTACACCTTC
CDR3aa: CASSLASGAQGHGYTF
abundance: -
j_gene: TRBJ1-2
v_gene: TRBV5-1
d_gene: -